This T cell receptor beta chain stems from a study of human T cells and chemical hapten exposure. The CDR3 consists of 13 residues. The V gene's germline CDR1 is MNHNY and CDR2 SVGAGI (reference sequence). V dropped 5 bases and J dropped 0 bases, with 8 bases sitting between them. There are a few counts of this clonotype. Time point indicated: patch test 2, 6 weeks after DPC sensitization. Treatment defined: therapeutic diphenylcyclopropenone sensitization with weekly scalp DPC. A single record per CDR3 protein comes from TCRdb applying MiXCR to the RACE reads. The sample yields 80,000 to 95,000 distinct CDR3 sequences, around 10% seen once.

This TCR was recovered from a man in his forties with alopecia areata. Some clones in this sample may be carry-over from other donors' samples. The chain recombines TRBV6-6 with TRBJ2-7; no clear D. This sample comprised whole blood, obtained in connection with sensitization to the hapten diphenylcyclopropenone (DPC). Here the CDR3 reads CASSRIRSYEQYV. In DNA form, the CDR3 reads TGTGCCAGCAGTCGAATTCGCTCCTACGAGCAGTACGTC.